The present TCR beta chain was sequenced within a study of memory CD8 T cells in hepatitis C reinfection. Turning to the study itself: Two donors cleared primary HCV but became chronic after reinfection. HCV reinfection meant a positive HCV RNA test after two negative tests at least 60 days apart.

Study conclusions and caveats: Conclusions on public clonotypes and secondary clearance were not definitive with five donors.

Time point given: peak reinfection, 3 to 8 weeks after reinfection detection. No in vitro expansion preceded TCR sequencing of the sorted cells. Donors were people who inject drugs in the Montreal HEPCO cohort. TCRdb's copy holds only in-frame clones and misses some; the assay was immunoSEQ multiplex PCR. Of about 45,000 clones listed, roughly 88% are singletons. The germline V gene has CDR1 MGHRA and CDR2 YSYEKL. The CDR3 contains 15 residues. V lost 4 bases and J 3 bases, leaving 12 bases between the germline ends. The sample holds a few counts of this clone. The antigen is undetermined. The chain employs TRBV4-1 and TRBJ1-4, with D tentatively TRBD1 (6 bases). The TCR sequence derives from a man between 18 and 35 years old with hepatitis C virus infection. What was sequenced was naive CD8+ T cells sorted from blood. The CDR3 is CASSPYEGANEKLFF. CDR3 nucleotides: TGCGCCAGCAGCCCCTACGAGGGGGCTAATGAAAAACTGTTTTTT.